Presented here are 14 T cell receptor beta chains from one specimen sequenced in a study of T-cell memory formation after mild COVID-19. One entry per CDR3 protein results from TCRdb running MiXCR on the 5' RACE reads. The table shows 550,000 to 600,000 distinct CDR3 sequences, with about a fifth occurring only once. Input material: PBMCs or a T cell subset sorted from them (not recorded which). These TCRs come from an adult woman who had mild COVID-19 (a few samples of this study predate the infection). Cell type and time point are not known.

The chain joins TRBV3-1 to TRBJ1-5, with TRBD1 matching 11 bases. This CDR3 is 17 amino acids long. After removal of 1 base from V and 3 bases from J, the junction contained 5 bases not matched to a gene. Per the germline V gene, CDR1 is LGHDT and CDR2 is YNNKEL (reference sequence). The CDR3 DNA reads TGTGCCAGCAGCCAAGGCGGGACAGGGGGTCTCAATCAGCCCCAGCATTTT. This sequence encodes CASSQGGTGGLNQPQHF.

The chain links TRBV4-2 to TRBJ1-1; D not certain. In germline, CDR1 is LGHNA, CDR2 YNFKEQ. V lost 0 bases, J lost 10 bases, and 12 bases lay in between. The CDR3 runs 13 residues. CDR3 amino acids: CASSQDSPDPAFF. CDR3 DNA: TGTGCCAGCAGCCAAGATTCGCCGGACCCAGCTTTCTTT.

The gene calls are TRBV12-3 or TRBV12-4 and TRBJ1-1; 7 positions match TRBD1. V shed 3 bases and J 0 bases; nucleotides not matched to a gene: 13. This CDR3 contains 18 residues. The CDR3 sequence: CASSFTQDRDLMNTEAFF. CDR3 coding DNA: TGTGCCAGCAGTTTTACTCAAGACAGGGACCTTATGAACACTGAAGCTTTCTTT.

This clonotype appeared a single time. CDR3 protein: CASNELAATDTQYF. Here the CDR3 DNA reads TGTGCCAGCAATGAGCTAGCGGCCACAGATACGCAGTATTTT. The chain uses TRBV9 and TRBJ2-3, with 7 positions matching TRBD2. Per the germline V gene, CDR1 is SGDLS and CDR2 is YYNGEE. The CDR3 consists of 14 residues. Trimming removed 6 bases from V and 2 bases from J; junction bases left unmatched: 6. Full variable domain (remainder filled in from reference TRBV9 and TRBJ2-3): DSGVTQTPKHLITATGQRVTLRCSPRSGDLSVYWYQQSLDQGLQFLIQYYNGEERAKGNILERFSAQQFPDLHSELNLSSLELGDSALYFCASNELAATDTQYFGPGTRLTVL.

The sample holds a few counts of this clonotype. V gene TRBV10-3 combines with J gene TRBJ2-1, with D possibly matching TRBD1 (6 bases). Looked up from germline, CDR1 is ENHRY and CDR2 is SYGVKD. This CDR3 is built from 12 residues. Trimming removed 4 bases at V and 10 bases at J, with 11 bases between. CDR3 protein: CAISVGGKEQFF. CDR3 DNA: TGTGCCATCAGTGTAGGGGGTAAAGAGCAGTTCTTC.

The V and J genes are TRBV5-5 and TRBJ1-6; D is ambiguous. The CDR3 contains 16 residues. From germline, CDR1 is SGHKS and CDR2 YYEKEE (reference sequence). The ends were cut back, 3 bases at V and 3 bases at J, with 13 bases in the middle. CDR3 sequence reads: CASSSHQGLYNSPLHF. In nucleotides, the CDR3 is TGTGCCAGCAGCTCCCACCAAGGGCTCTATAATTCACCCCTCCACTTT.

Many counts were recorded for this clonotype. The J gene is TRBJ2-1, the V gene TRBV4-3; maybe TRBD1 (5 bases). The CDR3 has 15 residues. The V gene's germline CDR1 is LGHNA and CDR2 YSLEER. V was pared by 1 base and J by 4 bases, with 11 bases between. The CDR3 sequence: CASSQAAGPYNEQFF. CDR3 nucleotides: TGCGCCAGCAGCCAAGCGGCAGGGCCATACAATGAGCAGTTCTTC.

This clonotype was recorded a few times. CDR3 residues: CASSYSGGAGNTEAFF. In DNA form, the CDR3 reads TGTGCCAGCAGTTACTCGGGTGGGGCAGGGAACACTGAAGCTTTCTTT. V and J are TRBV6-6 and TRBJ1-1; perhaps TRBD1 as D (5 bases). The germline gives CDR1 MNHNY, CDR2 SVGAGI (reference sequence). V was cut by 0 bases and J by 1 base, with 12 bases left in between. The CDR3 length is 16 residues.

The rearrangement joins TRBV5-1 to TRBJ2-3; 7 bases match TRBD1. Trimming removed 2 bases from V and 4 bases from J; junction bases left unmatched: 4. This CDR3 comprises 14 residues. Per the germline V gene, CDR1 is SGHRS and CDR2 is YFSETQ. CDR3 loop: CASSFNRGADTQYF. CDR3 DNA: TGCGCCAGCAGCTTTAACAGGGGCGCAGATACGCAGTATTTT. The complete variable domain, with remaining parts taken from reference TRBV5-1 and TRBJ2-3, reads KAGVTQTPRYLIKTRGQQVTLSCSPISGHRSVSWYQQTPGQGLQFLFEYFSETQRNKGNFPGRFSGRQFSNSRSEMNVSTLELGDSALYLCASSFNRGADTQYFGPGTRLTVL.

This rearrangement joins TRBV5-6 to TRBJ1-5; D is uncertain. Trimming pared 5 bases from V and 7 bases from J, leaving 16 bases between. The germline CDR1 and CDR2 sequences are SGHDT and YYEEEE. The CDR3 contains 14 residues. The CDR3 protein is CASSPTGSRQPQHF. For the CDR3, the DNA is TGTGCCAGCAGTCCAACGGGGAGTCGCCAGCCCCAGCATTTT. Together with reference TRBV5-6 and TRBJ1-5, the CDR3 gives the full variable domain: DAGVTQSPTHLIKTRGQQVTLRCSPKSGHDTVSWYQQALGQGPQFIFQYYEEEERQRGNFPDRFSGHQFPNYSSELNVNALLLGDSALYLCASSPTGSRQPQHFGDGTRLSIL.

This clonotype was found a few times. This sequence joins TRBV12-3 or TRBV12-4 and TRBJ1-1; no firm D call. CDR3 size: 14 residues. Trimming left V 5 bases short and J 1 base short, with 11 bases between. The DNA for the CDR3 is TGTGCCAGCAGTGTTAGGACGGAGAACACTGAAGCTTTCTTT. Protein sequence: CASSVRTENTEAFF.

A few counts support this clonotype. This chain links TRBV20-1 with TRBJ1-4; the D is unclear. CDR3 length: 15 residues. The germline V gene encodes CDR1 DFQATT and CDR2 SNEGSKA (reference sequence). The germline V and J ends were trimmed by 1 base and 3 bases, with 12 bases remaining between them. The DNA for the CDR3 is TGCAGTGCTAGAGGGAAGCCCGGGTCTAATGAAAAACTGTTTTTT. It encodes CSARGKPGSNEKLFF.

In regard to this clonotype: A junction end diverges from the germline sequence, so it may reflect a read error. This chain uses TRBV20-1 with TRBJ2-3; 10 nucleotides line up with TRBD2. This CDR3 contains 14 residues. CDR1 and CDR2 from the germline V gene are DFQATT and SNEGSKA (reference sequence). In nucleotides, the CDR3 is TGCAGTGCTAGAACTAGCGGGACCAGAGATACGAAGTATTTT. This codes for CSARTSGTRDTKYF.

This clonotype appeared a few times. V is TRBV12-3 or TRBV12-4 and J is TRBJ2-7, with D hard to call. This CDR3 comprises 14 residues. Trimming removed 6 bases at V and 0 bases at J, with 12 bases between. The CDR3 protein is CASRLRSSSYEQYF. The CDR3 nucleotides read TGTGCCAGCAGACTGCGCAGTAGCTCCTACGAGCAGTACTTC.